The present TCR beta chain was sequenced within a study of control samples from healthy donors and cancer patients. Clones were sequenced by immunoSEQ multiplex PCR, and TCRdb holds only the in-frame ones, with some missing. The data show some 130,000 clones, about 95% seen once. Germline CDR1 reads MGHDK; CDR2 reads SYGVNS. This CDR3 comprises 12 residues. V was shortened by 6 bases and J by 2 bases, with 7 bases between the two germline ends. The V and J genes are TRBV25-1 and TRBJ2-5; TRBD2 is a possible D gene (5 bases). This TCR was recovered from a man aged 30 to 39 in good health. Specimen: blood. In nucleotides, the CDR3 is TGTGCCAGCAGAGGACTTCAAGAGACCCAGTACTTC. Residues: CASRGLQETQYF.